These T cell receptor beta chains were read from a single sample in a study of radiation and T cells in renal cell carcinoma. Only in-frame clones appear in the TCRdb table, and some are missing; sequencing was by immunoSEQ multiplex PCR. The sample carries tens of thousands of clones, about 86% recorded once. This material consisted of blood, taken from a patient whose treatment included radiotherapy and nephrectomy. All receptors derive from a woman between 45 and 65 years old with renal cell carcinoma. Both conserved end residues are part of each CDR3.

TRBJ2-3 TRBV7-2 CASSRTSGGVADTQYF
TRBJ2-5 TRBV5-4 CASSLGASGSRETQYF
TRBJ2-4 TRBV7-8 CASSVGGGYQYF
TRBJ2-2 TRBV11-2 CASSATRDRGGNGELFF
TRBJ2-1 TRBV5-4 CASSQDSIGEQFF
- TRBV7-2 CASTQLTGLSYEQYF
TRBJ2-7 TRBV15 CATSRRQGVGSYEQYF
TRBJ1-5 TRBV29-1 CSVMTRDRGNGDQPQHF
TRBJ2-7 TRBV5-7 CASSRTYEQYF
TRBJ1-2 TRBV9 CASSVAWQGPRGYTF